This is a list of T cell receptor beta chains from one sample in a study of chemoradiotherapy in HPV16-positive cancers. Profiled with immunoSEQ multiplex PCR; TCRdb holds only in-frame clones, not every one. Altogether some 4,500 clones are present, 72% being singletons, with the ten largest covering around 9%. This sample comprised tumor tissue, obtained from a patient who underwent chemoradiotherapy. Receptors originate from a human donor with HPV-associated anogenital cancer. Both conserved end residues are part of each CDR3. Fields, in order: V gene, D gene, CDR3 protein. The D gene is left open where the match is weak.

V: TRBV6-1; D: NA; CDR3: CASSARVGEAFF
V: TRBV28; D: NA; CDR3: CASGAGPSYNEQFF
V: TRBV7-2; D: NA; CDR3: CASSQQARSNSNQPQHF
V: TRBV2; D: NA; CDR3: CASLTKNTGELFF
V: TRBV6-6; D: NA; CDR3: CASSYVDEQFF
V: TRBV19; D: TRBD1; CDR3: CASSSGQVYEQYF
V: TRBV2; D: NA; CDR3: CASSDVEQYF
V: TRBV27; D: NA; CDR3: CASSLGLVGWQFF
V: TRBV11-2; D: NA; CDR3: CASSSVASYGYTF
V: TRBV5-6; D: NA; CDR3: CASIDYRVGSNYEQYF
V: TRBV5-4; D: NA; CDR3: CASSLPLSDEQYF
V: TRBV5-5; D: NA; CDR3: CASSSPGGSNEKLFF
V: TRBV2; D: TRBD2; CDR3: CASSDSGGVSYEQYF
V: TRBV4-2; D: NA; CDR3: CASSVQERRLDEQYF
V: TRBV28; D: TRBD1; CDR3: CASSGQASDTQYF
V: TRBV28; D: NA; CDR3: CASSLWGSSYEQYF
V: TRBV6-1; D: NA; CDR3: CASSEASGSRTGWGNEQFF
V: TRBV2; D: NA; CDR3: CASSAQTVGNQPQHF
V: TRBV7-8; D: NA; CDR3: CASSPSGGLSNQPQHF
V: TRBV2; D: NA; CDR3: CASSLRDVSSYEQYF
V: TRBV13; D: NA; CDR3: CASSLEGSTDTQYF
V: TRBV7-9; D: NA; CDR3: CASSQFRGGLESAPAF
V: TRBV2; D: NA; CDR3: CASSEAVAHYGYTF
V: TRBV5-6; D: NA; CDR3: CASSSGLNQPQHF
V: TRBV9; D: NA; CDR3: CASSVNWNTEAFF
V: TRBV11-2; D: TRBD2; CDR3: CASSLDLVAGGSEQYF
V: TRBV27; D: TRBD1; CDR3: CASSLGTGGKEQFF
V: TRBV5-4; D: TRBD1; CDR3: CASSLEGTGVYEQYF
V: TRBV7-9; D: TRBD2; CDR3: CASSPFWGLGTYNEQFF
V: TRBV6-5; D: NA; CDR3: CASGGRGETQYF
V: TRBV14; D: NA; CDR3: CASSPTRKHEQYF
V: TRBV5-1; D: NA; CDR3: CASSPTPQETQYF
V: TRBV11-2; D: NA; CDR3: CASSLVPGLGEQYF
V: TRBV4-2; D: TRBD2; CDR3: CASSEQGLGADTQYF
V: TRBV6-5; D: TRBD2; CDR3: CASSWTSGQNIQYF
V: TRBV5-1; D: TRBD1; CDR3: CASSFGQGGVNTEAFF
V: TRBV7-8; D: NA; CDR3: CASSSLVDTQYF
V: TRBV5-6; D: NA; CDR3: CASARDSSPLHF
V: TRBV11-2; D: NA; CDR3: CASSLMGNTGELFF
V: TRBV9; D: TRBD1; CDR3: CASSVGQGAREQYF
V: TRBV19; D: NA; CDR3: CASSISGSGKTQYF
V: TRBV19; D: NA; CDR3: CASSTPLAKRYNEQFF
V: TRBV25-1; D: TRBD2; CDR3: CASNLGGGLEQYF
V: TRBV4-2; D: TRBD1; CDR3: CASSYGTETYEQYF
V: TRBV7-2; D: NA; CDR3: CASSLGILIGQPQHF
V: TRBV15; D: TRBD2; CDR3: CATSGGTSGIYNEQFF
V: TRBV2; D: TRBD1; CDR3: CASSADRDRDQPQHF
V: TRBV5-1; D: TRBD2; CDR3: CATQQAGPLGNEQFF
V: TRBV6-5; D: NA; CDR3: CASSYSSLGSYEQYF
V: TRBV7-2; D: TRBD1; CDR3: CASSFSRGQGQPQHF
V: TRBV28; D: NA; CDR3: CASSLGPSNQPQHF
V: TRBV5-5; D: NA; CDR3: CASSLVPLIQETQYF
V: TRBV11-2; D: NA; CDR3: CASSFRVAGELFF
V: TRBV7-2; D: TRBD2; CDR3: CASSLGLAGGPDTQYF